Each of the 13 T cell receptor beta chains below was sequenced from the same sample in a study of T cell responses to AZD1222 COVID-19 vaccine. Sequenced by immunoSEQ multiplex PCR; TCRdb stores in-frame clones only, minus some. This sample has 140,000 to 150,000 clones, with more than 85% found just once. The sample was peripheral blood, taken on day 0 of AZD1222 vaccination. The receptors here all came from an adult in good health.

This clone was counted once. The V gene is TRBV5-1, the J gene TRBJ2-7; maybe TRBD1 (7 bases). CDR3 length equals 13 residues. CDR1 and CDR2 from the germline V gene are SGHRS and YFSETQ. V dropped 2 bases and J dropped 6 bases, with 12 bases sitting between them. The CDR3 DNA is TGCGCCAGCAGCTTCGGAGGGGGCAGCGAGCAGTACTTC. This sequence encodes CASSFGGGSEQYF.

The chain has TRBV11-3 and TRBJ2-2; TRBD2 matches at 9 bases. J lost 6 bases, V lost 3 bases, and 8 bases had no gene match. In germline, CDR1 is SGHNT, CDR2 YENEEA. The CDR3 covers 16 residues. CDR3 amino acids: CASSFGISGRAGELFF. The CDR3 DNA reads as TGTGCCAGCAGCTTTGGAATTAGCGGGAGAGCCGGGGAGCTGTTTTTT.

V usage is TRBV6-5 and J usage is TRBJ2-5; 7 bases are shared with TRBD2. V was pared by 6 bases and J by 4 bases, with 8 bases of the junction left unmatched. The CDR3 sequence is 14 residues long. CDR1 MNHEY and CDR2 SVGAGI come from the germline V gene. DNA of the CDR3: TGTGCCAGCAGGGCTGGCGGGAGCAGAGAGACCCAGTACTTC. This encodes CASRAGGSRETQYF.

The V and J genes are TRBV18 and TRBJ1-6; D is possibly TRBD1 (6 bases). Germline V CDR1 and CDR2: KGHSH, LQKENI. The CDR3 covers 15 residues. V was clipped by 5 bases and J by 6 bases, with 14 bases between them. CDR3 DNA sequence: TGTGCCAGCTCATACACAGGGAGTGGTAATTCACCCCTCCACTTT. This encodes CASSYTGSGNSPLHF.

The CDR3 region is CASRNSTNSNQPQHF. CDR3 nucleotides: TGTGCCAGCAGGAACAGTACAAATAGCAATCAGCCCCAGCATTTT. V usage is TRBV6-5 and J usage is TRBJ1-5; no firm D call. V was cut by 6 bases and J by 0 bases, with 12 bases left in between. Per germline, CDR1 MNHEY and CDR2 SVGAGI. This CDR3 is 15 amino acids long.

The rearrangement joins TRBV4-1 to TRBJ2-3; tentative D call: TRBD2 (5 bases). Trimming took 1 base from V and 4 from J, leaving 12 bases between them. The CDR3 runs to 15 residues. Looked up from germline, CDR1 is MGHRA and CDR2 is YSYEKL. Here the CDR3 DNA reads TGCGCCAGCAGCCAAGTAGGAGCGGCCGCAGATACGCAGTATTTT. As protein: CASSQVGAAADTQYF.

The chain is built from TRBV29-1 and TRBJ1-1; D is uncertain. Germline CDR1 and CDR2: SQVTM and ANQGSEA. Trimming stripped 1 base from V and 0 bases from J, with 9 bases between. The CDR3 covers 14 residues. The CDR3 sequence is CSVEVVAVNTEAFF. CDR3 nucleotide sequence: TGCAGCGTTGAAGTTGTAGCGGTGAACACTGAAGCTTTCTTT.

The chain is built from TRBV19 and TRBJ2-1; D is uncertain. Trimming cost V 3 bases and J 8 bases, with 8 bases left between them. Germline V CDR1 and CDR2: LNHDA, SQIVND (reference sequence). The CDR3 contains 12 residues. The CDR3 sequence: CASSITRDEQFF. CDR3 nucleotide sequence: TGTGCCAGTAGTATCACCCGGGATGAGCAGTTCTTC.

In the case of this clone: This sample also contains other DNA sequences that code for the same CDR3. The CDR3, as DNA: TGTGCCAGCAGTCCGGGCGGGGGTAGCACAGATACGCAGTATTTT. This sequence encodes CASSPGGGSTDTQYF. The gene calls are TRBV7-9 and TRBJ2-3; 7 bases agree with TRBD2. The V segment lost 6 bases and the J segment 0 bases; nucleotides outside the gene matches: 6. The CDR3 sequence is 15 residues long. Germline V CDR1 and CDR2: SEHNR, FQNEAQ (reference sequence).

The V gene is TRBV7-8, the J gene TRBJ1-5; no firm D call. In germline, CDR1 is SGHVS, CDR2 FQNEAQ. The CDR3 contains 15 residues. The V gene lost 0 bases and the J gene lost 1 base, with 7 bases spanning the gap. The CDR3, as DNA: TGTGCCAGCAGCTTAGCGGTAAGGAGCAATCAGCCCCAGCATTTT. As protein: CASSLAVRSNQPQHF.

The chain couples TRBV6-5 to TRBJ1-1, with D maybe TRBD1 (5 bases). The CDR3 runs to 13 residues. V was shortened by 2 bases and J by 5 bases, with 9 bases between the two germline ends. Germline CDR1 reads MNHEY; CDR2 reads SVGAGI. CDR3 bases: TGTGCCAGCAGTTACAAAAGGGGAACTGAAGCTTTCTTT. Translated: CASSYKRGTEAFF.

The V gene is TRBV6-4, the J gene TRBJ1-6, with TRBD1 matching over 12 bases. CDR3 length equals 15 residues. The germline V gene has CDR1 MRHNA and CDR2 SNTAGT. The V gene end was trimmed by 4 bases and the J gene end by 17 bases; junction bases not matched to a gene: 12. The CDR3 DNA sequence: TGTGCCAGCAGTGGGCGGGACAGGGGGCGCGGGGGAGTCCACTTT. Its translation: CASSGRDRGRGGVHF.

This rearrangement joins TRBV7-2 to TRBJ1-1, with D perhaps matching TRBD1 (5 bases). Germline-derived CDR1 and CDR2 are SGHTA and FQGNSA. This CDR3 has 15 amino acids. The V and J ends lost 0 bases and 1 base respectively, with 9 bases between them. The CDR3, as DNA: TGTGCCAGCAGCTTAGCTTTCGGGGGGAACACTGAAGCTTTCTTT. It codes for CASSLAFGGNTEAFF.